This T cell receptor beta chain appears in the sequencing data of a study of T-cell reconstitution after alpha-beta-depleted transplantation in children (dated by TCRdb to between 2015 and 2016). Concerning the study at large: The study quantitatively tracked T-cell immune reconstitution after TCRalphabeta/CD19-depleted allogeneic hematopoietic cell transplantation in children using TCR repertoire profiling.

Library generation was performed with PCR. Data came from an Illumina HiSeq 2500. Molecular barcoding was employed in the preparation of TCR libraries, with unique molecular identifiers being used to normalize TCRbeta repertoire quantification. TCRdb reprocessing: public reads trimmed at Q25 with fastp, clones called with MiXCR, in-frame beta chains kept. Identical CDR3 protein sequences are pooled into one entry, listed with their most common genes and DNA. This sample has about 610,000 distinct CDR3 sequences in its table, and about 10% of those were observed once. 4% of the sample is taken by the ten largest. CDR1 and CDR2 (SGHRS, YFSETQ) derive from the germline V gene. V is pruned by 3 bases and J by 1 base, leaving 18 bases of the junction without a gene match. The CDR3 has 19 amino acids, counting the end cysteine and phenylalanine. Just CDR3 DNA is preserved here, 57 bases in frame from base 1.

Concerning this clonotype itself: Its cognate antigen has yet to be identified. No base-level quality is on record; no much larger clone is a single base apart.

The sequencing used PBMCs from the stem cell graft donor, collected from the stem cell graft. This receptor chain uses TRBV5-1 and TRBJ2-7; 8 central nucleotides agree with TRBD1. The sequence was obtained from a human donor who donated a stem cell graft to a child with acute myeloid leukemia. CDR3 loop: CASSSGTGGVSLYSYEQYF. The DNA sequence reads TGCGCCAGCAGCTCCGGGACAGGCGGGGTTTCCTTATATTCCTACGAGCAGTACTTC.